This TCR beta chain appears in the sequencing data of a study of Graves' ophthalmopathy and Graves' hyperthyroidism. Study-wide points: Discriminating ophthalmopathy from stable hyperthyroidism, a 13-signature model attained a sensitivity of 85% to 90% and a specificity of approximately 81%.

Amplification of TCR beta CDR3 regions used RNA transcripts. In the first round, RT-PCR was carried out with HTBI primers, and a multiplex PCR formed the second round. TCRdb independently ran MiXCR on the multiplex PCR reads; one entry per CDR3 protein. This table has hundreds of thousands of distinct CDR3 sequences, 15% appearing once. Notes on this clonotype: What it recognizes is unknown.

Germline loops: CDR1 KGHSH, CDR2 LQKENI. This CDR3 region has 15 residues. The V gene lost 6 bases and the J gene lost 1 base, with 15 bases spanning the gap. The gene calls are TRBV18 and TRBJ1-1; possible D gene TRBD1, 5 bases. The specimen sequenced was peripheral blood. The clonotype comes from a woman under 30 with stable Graves' hyperthyroidism. For the CDR3, the DNA is TGTGCCAGCTCTACCGGGGCCAGGGCGAACACTGAAGCTTTCTTT. Translation gives CASSTGARANTEAFF.